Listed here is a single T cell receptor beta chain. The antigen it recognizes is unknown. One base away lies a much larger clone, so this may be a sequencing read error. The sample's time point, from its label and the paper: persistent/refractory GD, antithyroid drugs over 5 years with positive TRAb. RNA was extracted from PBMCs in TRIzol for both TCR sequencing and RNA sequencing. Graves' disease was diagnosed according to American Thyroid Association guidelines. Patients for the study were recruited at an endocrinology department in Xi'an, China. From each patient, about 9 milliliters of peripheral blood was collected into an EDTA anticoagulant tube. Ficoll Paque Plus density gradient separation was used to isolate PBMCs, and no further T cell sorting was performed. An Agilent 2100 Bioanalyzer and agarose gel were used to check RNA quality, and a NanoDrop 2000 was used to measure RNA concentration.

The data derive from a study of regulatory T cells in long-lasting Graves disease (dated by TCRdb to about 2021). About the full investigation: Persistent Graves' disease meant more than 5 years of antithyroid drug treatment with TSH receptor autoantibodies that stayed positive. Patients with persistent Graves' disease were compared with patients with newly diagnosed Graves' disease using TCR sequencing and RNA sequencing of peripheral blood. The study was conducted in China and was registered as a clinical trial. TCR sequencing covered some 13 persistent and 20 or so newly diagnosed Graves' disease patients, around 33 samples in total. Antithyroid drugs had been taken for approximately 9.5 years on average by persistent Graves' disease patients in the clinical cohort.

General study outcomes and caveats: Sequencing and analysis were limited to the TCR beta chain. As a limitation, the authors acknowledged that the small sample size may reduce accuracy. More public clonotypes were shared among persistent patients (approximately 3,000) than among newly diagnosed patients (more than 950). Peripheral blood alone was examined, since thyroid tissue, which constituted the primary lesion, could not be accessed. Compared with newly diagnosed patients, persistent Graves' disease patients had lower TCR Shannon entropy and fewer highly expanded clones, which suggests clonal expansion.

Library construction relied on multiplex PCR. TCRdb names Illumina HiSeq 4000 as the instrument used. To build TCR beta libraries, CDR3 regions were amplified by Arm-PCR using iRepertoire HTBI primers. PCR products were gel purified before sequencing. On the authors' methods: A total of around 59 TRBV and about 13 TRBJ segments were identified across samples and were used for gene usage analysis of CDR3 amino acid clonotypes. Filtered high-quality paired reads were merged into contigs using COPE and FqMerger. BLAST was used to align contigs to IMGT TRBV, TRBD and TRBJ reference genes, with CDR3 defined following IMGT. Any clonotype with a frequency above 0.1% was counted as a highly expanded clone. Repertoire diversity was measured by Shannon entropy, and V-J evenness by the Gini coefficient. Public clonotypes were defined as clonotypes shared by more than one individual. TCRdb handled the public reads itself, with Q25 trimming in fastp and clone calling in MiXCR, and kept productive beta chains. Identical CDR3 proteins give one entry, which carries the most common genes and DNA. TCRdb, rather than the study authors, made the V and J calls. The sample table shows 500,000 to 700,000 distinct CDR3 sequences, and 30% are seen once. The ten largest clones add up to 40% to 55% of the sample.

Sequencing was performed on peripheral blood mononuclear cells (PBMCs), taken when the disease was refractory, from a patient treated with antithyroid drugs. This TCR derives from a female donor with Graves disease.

The CDR3 region: CASSFELAEYEGEQYF. The nucleotide sequence reads as follows: TGTGCCAGCAGTTTCGAACTAGCGGAATACGAGGGGGAGCAGTACTTC. The receptor chain draws on TRBV12-3 or TRBV12-4 and TRBJ2-7, and 8 junctional nucleotides match TRBD2. Here V drops 3 bases and J drops 7 bases, and the junction holds 14 bases not matched to any gene. The CDR3 covers 16 residues, taking in both the cysteine and the phenylalanine. Only the CDR3 DNA stays, 48 bases, in frame from base 1.